This TCR beta chain was retrieved from a study of T-cell reconstitution after alpha-beta-depleted transplantation in children. This CDR3 is 13 amino acids long. Germline V CDR1 and CDR2: MNHEY, SMNVEV (reference sequence). The V end was cut by 4 bases, the J end by 6 bases, with 11 bases between. This clonotype was counted many times. The library targeted TCRbeta and was prepared with unique molecular identifiers. TCRdb fed the PCR reads into MiXCR, producing one record per CDR3 protein. Here the sample spans about 200,000 distinct CDR3 sequences, less than 15% being singletons. This specimen was PBMCs from the stem cell graft donor, taken from the stem cell graft. This sequence joins TRBV27 and TRBJ2-3; tentative D call: TRBD1 (6 bases). The TCR sequence derives from a human donor who donated a stem cell graft to a child with acute lymphoblastic leukemia. The CDR3 bases are TGTGCCAGCAGTTCAAAGCAGGGGGATACGCAGTATTTT. Translating it yields CASSSKQGDTQYF.